This record looks at one T cell receptor (beta chain) sequence and its context. This clonotype was found a few times. Its specific antigen is unknown. Base quality data are lacking; no much larger clone is found one base away. Taken from the germline V gene (reference sequence), the CDR1 and CDR2 loops are SGHKS and YYEKEE. Its CDR3 holds 15 amino acids, cysteine through phenylalanine. The entry retains the CDR3 DNA only, 45 bases that are in frame from base 1. V lost 4 bases and J lost 3 bases; the stretch between them is 16 bases long. Sequencing was carried out with an Illumina MiSeq. TCRdb reanalyzed the raw reads on its own, using fastp at Q25 for trimming and MiXCR for clone calling, and kept in-frame beta chains. Each entry merges the rows of one CDR3 protein and shows their most common DNA and genes. Across this sample there are fewer than 9,500 distinct CDR3 sequences, with 15% to 20% seen only once. The ten top clones hold 1.8% of the sample.

This specimen comes from a study of liver allograft versus peripheral blood T cells (TCRdb year 2020). Describing the broader study: T cell receptor repertoires present within transplanted livers were compared with repertoires in the peripheral blood of liver transplant recipients. Study-wide findings and limitations: According to the report, the T cell receptor repertoires detected in peripheral blood were different from the repertoires found inside liver allografts.

The TCR comes from a human patient who had a liver transplant. In transplant recipients, some T cells may be of donor rather than host origin. The chain is made from TRBV5-5 and TRBJ1-2, with no confidently assigned D gene. The CDR3 protein is CASSIGPPQDYGYTF. The sequenced DNA is TGTGCCAGCAGCATAGGGCCCCCTCAAGACTATGGCTACACCTTC.